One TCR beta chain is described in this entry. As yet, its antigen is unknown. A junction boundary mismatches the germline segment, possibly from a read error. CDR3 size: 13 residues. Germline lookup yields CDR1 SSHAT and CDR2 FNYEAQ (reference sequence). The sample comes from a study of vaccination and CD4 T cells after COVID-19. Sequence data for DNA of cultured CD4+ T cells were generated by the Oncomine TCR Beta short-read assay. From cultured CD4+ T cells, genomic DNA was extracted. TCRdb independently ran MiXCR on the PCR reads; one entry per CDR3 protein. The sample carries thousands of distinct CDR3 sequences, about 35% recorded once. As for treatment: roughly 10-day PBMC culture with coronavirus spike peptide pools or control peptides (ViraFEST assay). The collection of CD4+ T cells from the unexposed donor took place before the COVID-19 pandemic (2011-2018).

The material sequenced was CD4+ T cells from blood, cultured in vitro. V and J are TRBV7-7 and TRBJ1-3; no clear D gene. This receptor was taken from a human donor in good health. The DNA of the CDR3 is TGTGCTAGCAGCTCCGGATCGGGAGGCACCATATATTTT. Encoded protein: CASSSGSGGTIYF. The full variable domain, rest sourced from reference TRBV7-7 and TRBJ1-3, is GAGVSQSPRYKVTKRGQDVTLRCDPISSHATLYWYQQALGQGPEFLTYFNYEAQPDKSGLPSDRFSAERPEGSISTLTIQRTEQRDSAMYRCASSSGSGGTIYFGEGSWLTVV.